These 12 T cell receptor beta chains came from one sample sequenced in a study of blood T cell repertoires in COVID-19. TCRdb's copy holds only in-frame clones and misses some; the assay was immunoSEQ multiplex PCR. The sample has 200,000 to 250,000 clones; approximately 85% are singletons. The material sequenced was PBMCs or T cells enriched from blood (not recorded which). These receptors were obtained from a woman in her forties or fifties with acute COVID-19.

This chain joins TRBV10-3 and TRBJ2-2, with D maybe TRBD2 (6 bases). The CDR3 covers 16 residues. From germline, CDR1 is ENHRY and CDR2 SYGVKD. V gave up 0 bases and J gave up 4 bases, with 12 bases separating them. The CDR3 DNA follows: TGTGCCATCAGTGAGTCGACCGGGACTGCCACCGGGGAGCTGTTTTTT. It codes for CAISESTGTATGELFF.

The chain recombines TRBV7-2 with TRBJ2-1; 7 bases map to TRBD2. CDR1 and CDR2 (germline): SGHTA, FQGNSA. This CDR3 comprises 14 residues. J gave up 3 bases and V 5 bases, and 4 bases lay outside the gene matches. For the CDR3, the DNA is TGTGCCAGCAGCCCGCAGCGGGGCTACAATGAGCAGTTCTTC. It is translated as CASSPQRGYNEQFF.

The V and J genes are TRBV6-5 and TRBJ2-7; perhaps TRBD2 as D (7 bases). The CDR3 has 14 amino acids. The germline V and J ends were trimmed by 6 bases and 3 bases, with 15 bases remaining between them. Per germline, CDR1 MNHEY and CDR2 SVGAGI. CDR3 protein: CASRAPGGGYEQYF. CDR3 coding DNA: TGTGCCAGCAGGGCACCGGGGGGCGGCTACGAGCAGTACTTC.

The genes are TRBV6-5 and TRBJ1-1; D gene unclear. From germline, CDR1 is MNHEY and CDR2 SVGAGI. V was cut by 5 bases and J by 4 bases, with 11 bases left in between. This CDR3 region has 13 residues. CDR3 in DNA: TGTGCCAGCAGTCCTCGGCCGGGCACTGAAGCTTTCTTT. Translation: CASSPRPGTEAFF.

V is TRBV5-5 and J is TRBJ1-5; 9 bases line up with TRBD1. V dropped 0 bases and J dropped 4; count of bases not matched to a gene: 11. This CDR3 is 18 amino acids long. Per the germline V gene, CDR1 is SGHKS and CDR2 is YYEKEE (reference sequence). CDR3 loop: CASSLGTGATFGNQPQHF. The CDR3 DNA reads TGTGCCAGCAGCTTGGGGACAGGGGCGACGTTTGGGAATCAGCCCCAGCATTTT.

The CDR3, as DNA: TGTGCCACCAGTGACCCCCGTCTGGCGACAAATCATGCCCAGCATTTT. Its protein product is CATSDPRLATNHAQHF. The V call is TRBV24-1, the J call TRBJ1-5, with unresolved D. Germline V lookup: CDR1 KGHDR, CDR2 SFDVKD. This CDR3 has 16 residues. The V end was cut by 4 bases, the J end by 11 bases, with 23 bases between.

The chain couples TRBV12-2 to TRBJ1-5. TRBV12-2 corresponds to a pseudogene. CDR3 length: 12 residues. The CDR3: CASRFRGQPQHF. The CDR3 DNA sequence: TGTGCAAGTCGCTTCCGAGGACAGCCCCAGCATTTT.

The chain joins TRBV4-3 to TRBJ1-2; maybe TRBD1 (5 bases). V was trimmed by 0 bases and J by 7 bases, leaving 18 bases between them. This CDR3 region has 16 residues. Germline lookup yields CDR1 LGHNA and CDR2 YSLEER. The CDR3 region has the DNA TGCGCCAGCAGCCAAGATCTCCAGGCAGGGACTTCTGGCTACACCTTC. Its translation is CASSQDLQAGTSGYTF.

This clone came up a few times. The chain has TRBV7-2 and TRBJ2-5, with 9 nucleotides matching TRBD1. Germline lookup yields CDR1 SGHTA and CDR2 FQGNSA. J lost 5 bases, V lost 5 bases, and 6 bases had no gene match. The CDR3 is 14 residues long. CDR3 protein: CASSPDRGRETQYF. The CDR3 DNA reads as TGTGCCAGCAGCCCGGACAGGGGACGGGAGACCCAGTACTTC.

The table lists this clone with a count of one. The J gene is TRBJ1-1, the V gene TRBV5-1; 7 bases are a match to TRBD1. This CDR3 contains 14 residues. Germline CDR1 reads SGHRS; CDR2 reads YFSETQ. The V and J ends lost 3 bases and 4 bases, in that order; junction bases with no gene match: 6. CDR3 sequence (DNA): TGCGCCAGCAGCTCACAGGGGATAGGCACTGAAGCTTTCTTT. This encodes CASSSQGIGTEAFF.

This chain joins TRBV5-1 and TRBJ2-3, with TRBD2 matching over 8 bases. Trimming at V came to 3 bases and at J to 3 bases, leaving 9 bases not matched to a gene. This CDR3 contains 16 residues. Germline CDR1 SGHRS, CDR2 YFSETQ. The DNA of the CDR3 is TGCGCCAGCAGCTCAGGGGCAAGCGGGGGTACAGATACGCAGTATTTT. It specifies CASSSGASGGTDTQYF. The variable domain in full, completed from reference TRBV5-1 and TRBJ2-3, reads KAGVTQTPRYLIKTRGQQVTLSCSPISGHRSVSWYQQTPGQGLQFLFEYFSETQRNKGNFPGRFSGRQFSNSRSEMNVSTLELGDSALYLCASSSGASGGTDTQYFGPGTRLTVL.

V usage is TRBV11-3 and J usage is TRBJ2-7, with 8 bases matching TRBD1. The CDR3 loop spans 13 amino acids. The junction had 7 bases not matched to a gene; V was cut back by 4 bases and J by 8 bases. CDR1 is SGHNT and CDR2 is YENEEA in the germline V gene. The CDR3 DNA reads as TGTGCCAGCAGCTACGGGACAGGTATGAAGCAGTACTTC. It encodes CASSYGTGMKQYF.